This T cell receptor (beta chain) came from a study of T cells in Graves' hyperthyroidism and ophthalmopathy. Patients were excluded because of uncontrolled infection, other autoimmune disease, pregnancy or lactation. This clonotype was observed a handful of times. No antigen is known for it. TCR beta CDR3 sequences were amplified from RNA transcripts. RT-PCR in the first round (using the HTBI primer set) targeted the TCR CDR3. Each CDR3 protein gets one entry after TCRdb re-called the multiplex PCR reads with MiXCR. The table includes hundreds of thousands of distinct CDR3 sequences, about 14% detected once. V trimming: 4 bases; J trimming: 2 bases; junction bases outside the gene matches: 12. This CDR3 comprises 18 residues. The germline V gene encodes CDR1 SEHNR and CDR2 FQNEAQ (reference sequence). Study-level results: Most thyroid-expanded clonotypes above 0.001 were also found in blood.

This chain uses TRBV7-9 with TRBJ2-3, with 10 bases lining up with TRBD2. The material sequenced was blood. The clonotype originates from a woman aged 50 to 60 with Graves' ophthalmopathy. The CDR3 is CASSSPPLLAGVTDTQYF. The CDR3 DNA reads as TGTGCCAGCAGCTCACCACCTCTTCTAGCGGGAGTCACAGATACGCAGTATTTT.